This is a list of T cell receptor beta chains from one sample in a study of vaccination and CD4 T cells after COVID-19. TCRdb reprocessed the PCR reads via MiXCR and lists one record per CDR3 protein. The repertoire consists of about 13,000 distinct CDR3 sequences, with less than 30% occurring once and the leading ten covering roughly 30%. Antigen specificity for these receptors is unknown. The sequencing here drew on CD4+ T cells from blood, cultured in vitro, taken before SARS-CoV-2 vaccination. These TCRs come from a human donor who received a COVID-19 vaccine. Each CDR3 is given without its conserved first and last residue. The order of the fields is V gene, CDR3 protein.

TRBV6-5,ASSYYRDRLFGYT
TRBV7-6,ASSLQGNSPLH
TRBV25-1,ASIYSGGEDSPLH
TRBV2,ATGPQGGADTGELF
TRBV20-1,SALSGTGVYNEQF
TRBV5-1,ASSLVVGAFMNTEAF
TRBV6-5,ASSSRQRGASYGYT
TRBV30,ARDSSSGNTIY
TRBV6-1,ASSASLLGRGGGQPQH
TRBV24-1,ATSDSGQHNEQF
TRBV12-3/TRBV12-4,ASSQSGGGADTQY
TRBV12-3/TRBV12-4,ASSLARWNEQF
TRBV19,ASSMGHVGTTEQF
TRBV19,ASSIDEGSGANVLT
TRBV11-1,ASSWGDGRLFQPQH
TRBV6-5,ASSYVKGNTIY
TRBV19,ASSRTATTYEQY
TRBV21-1,ASSDRAKSNQPQH
TRBV19,ATQLGQSSYNEQF
TRBV3-1,ASSQQGDTEAF
TRBV20-1,SARDVMNTEAF
TRBV5-1,ASTRSRGSSGGTGTGELF
TRBV24-1,ATSDRTWRSTDTQY
TRBV5-1,ASSRQGDTEAF
TRBV24-1,ATSGLDTQY
TRBV10-3,AISSGGAGYEQY
TRBV11-1,ASSLISGGAQETQY
TRBV6-5,AGSYSERGGRY
TRBV19,ASSMYTGVGDTEAF
TRBV7-9,ASGTGQGTTDTQY
TRBV6-1,ASSAISEAF
TRBV5-1,ASSLIDGGDYGYT
TRBV19,ASSIDTAGGQVSEQF
TRBV20-1,SALMGTSGSRTDTQY
TRBV2,ASMGQGTYQPQH
TRBV2,ASGALGGALNTEAF
TRBV7-9,ASSLHPLAGELF
TRBV7-2,ASSPAGVSTDTQY
TRBV12-3/TRBV12-4,ASSPRTGYYEQY
TRBV7-7,ASSLVVGGPRETQY
TRBV6-1,ASGDSRYGYT
TRBV11-3,ASSPGQGGQETQY
TRBV6-5,ASSYSLRQETQY
TRBV6-1,ASRRGQGSGYT
TRBV6-5,ASSYGQDRDTEAF
TRBV2,ASLGGSLAETQY
TRBV20-1,SARSGTGTYNSPLH
TRBV12-3/TRBV12-4,ASSTRWTGLGGELF
TRBV15,ATSRERGDTEAF
TRBV20-1,SARGDHRGQYEQY
TRBV19,ASSTRGRTEAF
TRBV7-2,ASSFLGGQETQY
TRBV11-2,ASSLGGNTGELF
TRBV5-1,ASSEGPAGVGETQY